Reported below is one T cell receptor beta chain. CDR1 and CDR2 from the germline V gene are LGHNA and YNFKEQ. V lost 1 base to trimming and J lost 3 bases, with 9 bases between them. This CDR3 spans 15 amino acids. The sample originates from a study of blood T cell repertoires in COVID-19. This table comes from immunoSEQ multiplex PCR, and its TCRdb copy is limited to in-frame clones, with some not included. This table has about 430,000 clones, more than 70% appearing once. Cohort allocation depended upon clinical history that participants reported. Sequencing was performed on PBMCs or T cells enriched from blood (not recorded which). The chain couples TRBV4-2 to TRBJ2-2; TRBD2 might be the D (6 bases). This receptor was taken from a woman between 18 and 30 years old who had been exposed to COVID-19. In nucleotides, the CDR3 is TGTGCCAGCAGCCAAGCGGGGGTGTACACCGGGGAGCTGTTTTTT. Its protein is CASSQAGVYTGELFF.